Presented here are 14 T cell receptor beta chains from one specimen sequenced in a study of cytomegalovirus exposure and HLA in healthy donors (TCRdb year 2017). Library construction relied on the immunoSEQ multiplex PCR assay. For the multiplex PCR, a mixture combining 60 forward primers for TCR Vbeta segments and 13 reverse primers for TCR Jbeta segments was used. TCRdb limited this immuneACCESS table to in-frame rearrangements with V and J called. A share of clones is missing; checked studies link under half to unresolved V genes, and the rest is unexplained. The sample contains under 200,000 clones, 68% of them found a single time. The ten top clones hold around 2.8% of the sample. The sequenced sample consisted of PBMCs. The receptors stem from a woman between 40 and 50 years old in good health and CMV-seropositive.

CDR3: CASSFGKRANTGELFF. Written as DNA, the CDR3 is TGTGCCAGCAGTTTTGGAAAACGGGCGAACACCGGGGAGCTGTTTTTT. J is TRBJ2-2 and V is TRBV27; no definite D call. The CDR3 has 16 residues. Trimming removed 3 bases from V and 0 bases from J, with 11 bases in between. Germline loops: CDR1 MNHEY, CDR2 SMNVEV (reference sequence).

The chain is built from TRBV28 and TRBJ2-7; TRBD1 matches 8 bases. The germline V gene has CDR1 MDHEN and CDR2 SYDVKM. This CDR3 is 18 amino acids long. V lost 1 base, J lost 3 bases, and 14 bases stayed unmatched. The CDR3 spells CASSLFAFGTGGSYEQYF. In nucleotides, the CDR3 is TGTGCCAGCAGTTTATTCGCTTTCGGAACAGGGGGTAGCTACGAGCAGTACTTC.

This chain joins TRBV27 and TRBJ2-2, with 14 bases that match TRBD2. The germline V gene encodes CDR1 MNHEY and CDR2 SMNVEV (reference sequence). The CDR3 contains 16 residues. V was pared by 7 bases and J by 7 bases, with 8 bases of the junction left unmatched. Here the CDR3 DNA reads TGTGCCAGCAATAGGGGACTAGCGGGAGAACACGGGGAGCTGTTTTTT. Translated: CASNRGLAGEHGELFF.

The chain combines TRBV15 with TRBJ2-1; 7 bases are a match to TRBD2. V shed 3 bases, J shed 6 bases, and the junction held 11 bases outside the gene matches. The CDR3 sequence is 16 residues long. Germline lookup yields CDR1 LNHNV and CDR2 YYDKDF (reference sequence). CDR3 bases: TGTGCCACCAGCAGGATAAGGACTAGTTCAGTCAATGAGCAGTTCTTC. It is translated as CATSRIRTSSVNEQFF. The variable domain in full, with the rest retrieved from reference TRBV15 and TRBJ2-1, is DAMVIQNPRYQVTQFGKPVTLSCSQTLNHNVMYWYQQKSSQAPKLLFHYYDKDFNNEADTPDNFQSRRPNTSFCFLDIRSPGLGDTAMYLCATSRIRTSSVNEQFFGPGTRLTVL.

The CDR3, as DNA: TGCGCCAGCAGTCAATCGAGCCGGTGCAACACAGATACGCAGTATTTT. It specifies CASSQSSRCNTDTQYF. This chain links TRBV23-1 with TRBJ2-3; D is undetermined. TRBV23-1 is assigned to the ORF class and has an uncertain function. Trimming cost V 0 bases and J 2 bases, with 12 bases left between them. This CDR3 is 16 amino acids long.

V and J are TRBV9 and TRBJ1-6, with 8 positions matching TRBD1. V gave up 3 bases and J gave up 10 bases; unmatched junction bases: 9. CDR3 size: 15 residues. From germline, CDR1 is SGDLS and CDR2 YYNGEE. In DNA, the CDR3 is TGTGCCAGCAGCGCTCAACAGGGGGAGTACTCACCCCTCCACTTT. Translated: CASSAQQGEYSPLHF.

V gene TRBV5-8 combines with J gene TRBJ2-7; a possible D gene is TRBD1 (6 bases). From germline, CDR1 is SGHTS and CDR2 YDEGEE. V lost 3 bases to trimming and J lost 2 bases, with 12 bases between them. The CDR3 covers 14 residues. The DNA for the CDR3 is TGTGCCAGCAGCTCGGCAGGGGCAGCCTACGAGCAGTACTTC. This gives the protein CASSSAGAAYEQYF.

The rearrangement joins TRBV7-3 to TRBJ1-2; D unresolved. The V gene's germline CDR1 is SGHTA and CDR2 FQGTGA. V lost 8 bases to trimming and J lost 3 bases, with 13 bases between them. This CDR3 has 13 amino acids. The CDR3 DNA reads as TGTGCCAGCGCCGCCGGGGAGGACTATGGCTACACCTTC. Protein sequence: CASAAGEDYGYTF. Full variable domain (missing parts from reference TRBV7-3 and TRBJ1-2): GAGVSQTPSNKVTEKGKYVELRCDPISGHTALYWYRQSLGQGPEFLIYFQGTGAADDSGLPNDRFFAVRPEGSVSTLKIQRTERGDSAVYLCASAAGEDYGYTFGSGTRLTVV.

V usage is TRBV19 and J usage is TRBJ1-4, with D possibly being TRBD1 (6 bases). This CDR3 has 17 residues. V was cut by 8 bases and J by 0 bases, with 19 bases left in between. Germline V gene sequence: CDR1 LNHDA, CDR2 SQIVND (reference sequence). Written as DNA, the CDR3 is TGTGCCAGTGGCACAGGGTGGGAGGGTGCAACTAATGAAAAACTGTTTTTT. Its translation: CASGTGWEGATNEKLFF.

The chain uses TRBV4-2 and TRBJ2-2, with 8 nucleotides matching TRBD2. Germline lookup yields CDR1 LGHNA and CDR2 YNFKEQ. The J segment lost 5 bases and the V segment lost 0 bases, leaving 2 bases of the junction unmatched. This CDR3 contains 15 residues. The CDR3: CASSQEGGGTGELFF. The CDR3, as DNA: TGTGCCAGCAGCCAAGAAGGCGGGGGGACCGGGGAGCTGTTTTTT.

The rearrangement uses TRBV13 and TRBJ1-2; D perhaps matches TRBD1 (5 bases). The CDR3 is 14 amino acids. V lost 1 base and J 4 bases, leaving 10 bases between the germline ends. Germline V lookup: CDR1 PRHDT, CDR2 FYEKMQ (reference sequence). This CDR3 reads CASSLAGGGYGYTF. CDR3 in DNA: TGTGCCAGCAGCTTAGCGGGGGGAGGCTATGGCTACACCTTC. Using reference TRBV13 and TRBJ1-2 for the parts outside the CDR3, the full variable domain is AAGVIQSPRHLIKEKRETATLKCYPIPRHDTVYWYQQGPGQDPQFLISFYEKMQSDKGSIPDRFSAQQFSDYHSELNMSSLELGDSALYFCASSLAGGGYGYTFGSGTRLTVV.

This chain joins TRBV7-2 and TRBJ2-3; TRBD2 matches 8 bases. The length of the CDR3 is 15 residues. Germline CDR1 SGHTA, CDR2 FQGNSA. V lost 2 bases to trimming and J lost 6 bases; unmatched junction nucleotides: 7. The CDR3 nucleotides read TGTGCCAGCAGCTTACCAGCGGGAGAGTGGGATACGCAGTATTTT. Translated, it gives CASSLPAGEWDTQYF.

The chain recombines TRBV28 with TRBJ2-7, with D tentatively TRBD1 (6 bases). Looked up from germline, CDR1 is MDHEN and CDR2 is SYDVKM. This CDR3 has 11 amino acids. The V end was cut by 6 bases, the J end by 4 bases, with 7 bases between. The CDR3 loop reads CASRRGYEQYF. The CDR3 DNA reads TGTGCCAGCAGGAGGGGGTACGAGCAGTACTTC. The full variable domain, in which reference TRBV28 and TRBJ2-7 provide the parts outside the CDR3, is DVKVTQSSRYLVKRTGEKVFLECVQDMDHENMFWYRQDPGLGLRLIYFSYDVKMKEKGDIPEGYSVSREKKERFSLILESASTNQTSMYLCASRRGYEQYFGPGTRLTVT.

The CDR3 coding sequence is TGTGCCAGCAGCTCAAACATGATCACTGAAGCTTTCTTT. Translating gives CASSSNMITEAFF. The rearrangement uses TRBV21-1 and TRBJ1-1; TRBD1, as called in the table, went unchecked against the DNA. TRBV21-1 is assigned pseudogene status. This CDR3 contains 13 residues.